Following are 5 T cell receptor beta chains from one sample sequenced in a study of cytomegalovirus exposure and HLA in healthy donors. The PCR ran on 60 Vbeta and 13 Jbeta primers. TCRdb's table, derived via immunoSEQ multiplex PCR, lists solely in-frame clones and lacks some. Among some 130,000 clones listed, 76% were seen once. The source material was PBMCs. These receptors originate from a female donor in good health and CMV-seropositive.

The rearrangement uses TRBV6-5 and TRBJ1-4; TRBD1 is a possible D gene (6 bases). Germline V CDR1 and CDR2: MNHEY, SVGAGI. The length of the CDR3 is 15 residues. The V and J ends lost 3 bases and 4 bases respectively, with 12 bases between them. CDR3 bases: TGTGCCAGCAGTTATCGGGGGGCGGTTAATGAAAAACTGTTTTTT. This encodes CASSYRGAVNEKLFF.

This chain links TRBV14 with TRBJ2-6; D gene uncertain. V lost 2 bases and J 1 base, leaving 6 bases between the germline ends. In germline, CDR1 is SGHDN, CDR2 FVKESK. This CDR3 is built from 15 residues. The CDR3 spells CASSQQLSGANVLTF. In nucleotides, the CDR3 is TGTGCCAGCAGCCAACAACTTTCTGGGGCCAACGTCCTGACTTTC.

The V gene is TRBV7-9, the J gene TRBJ2-3, with 11 bases that match TRBD2. CDR3 length equals 17 residues. Germline V lookup: CDR1 SEHNR, CDR2 FQNEAQ (reference sequence). V dropped 1 base and J dropped 7; count of bases not matched to a gene: 10. The CDR3 loop is CASSLGKLAGGIHTQYF. The DNA of the CDR3 is TGTGCCAGCAGCTTAGGCAAGCTAGCGGGGGGAATTCATACGCAGTATTTT.

This clone is a singleton in its sample. The chain is built from TRBV28 and TRBJ1-5; 8 bases map to TRBD1. This CDR3 spans 16 amino acids. CDR1 is MDHEN and CDR2 is SYDVKM in the germline V gene. V shed 3 bases and J 5 bases; nucleotides not matched to a gene: 9. The CDR3 reads CASSLQGARWDQPQHF. CDR3 DNA: TGTGCCAGCAGTTTGCAGGGGGCGCGGTGGGATCAGCCCCAGCATTTT.

This clone was counted only a few times. This rearrangement joins TRBV19 to TRBJ2-3, with D maybe TRBD1 (6 bases). Between the trimmed V and J ends, which lost 7 bases and 4 bases, there was a span of 12 bases. CDR3 length: 13 amino acids. Germline V CDR1 and CDR2: LNHDA, SQIVND (reference sequence). This CDR3 is CASIPQGSDTQYF. In DNA, the CDR3 is TGTGCCAGTATTCCCCAGGGGTCAGATACGCAGTATTTT.